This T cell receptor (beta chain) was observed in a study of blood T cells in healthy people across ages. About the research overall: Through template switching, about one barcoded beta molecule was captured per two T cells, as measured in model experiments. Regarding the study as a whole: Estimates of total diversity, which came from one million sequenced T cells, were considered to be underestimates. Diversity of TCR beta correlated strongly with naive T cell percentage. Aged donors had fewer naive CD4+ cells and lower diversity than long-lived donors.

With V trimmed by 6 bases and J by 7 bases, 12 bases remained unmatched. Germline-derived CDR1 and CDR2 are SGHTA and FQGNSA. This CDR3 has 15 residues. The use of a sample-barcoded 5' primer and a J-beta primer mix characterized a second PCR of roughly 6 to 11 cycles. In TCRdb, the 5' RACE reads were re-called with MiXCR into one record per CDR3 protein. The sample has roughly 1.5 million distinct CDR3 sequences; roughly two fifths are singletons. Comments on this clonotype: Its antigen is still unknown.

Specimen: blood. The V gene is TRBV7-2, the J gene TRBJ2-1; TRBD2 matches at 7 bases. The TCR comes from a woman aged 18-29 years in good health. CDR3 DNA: TGTGCCAGCAGAAAGGATAGCGGGCCCCTGAATGAGCAGTTCTTC. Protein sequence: CASRKDSGPLNEQFF. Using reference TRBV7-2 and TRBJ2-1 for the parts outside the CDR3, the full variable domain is GAGVSQSPSNKVTEKGKDVELRCDPISGHTALYWYRQSLGQGLEFLIYFQGNSAPDKSGLPSDRFSAERTGGSVSTLTIQRTQQEDSAVYLCASRKDSGPLNEQFFGPGTRLTVL.